This T cell receptor (beta chain) was recovered during a study of T-cell reconstitution after alpha-beta-depleted transplantation in children. There are 17 residues in the CDR3. Deletions cut 3 bases from V and 0 bases from J, with 15 bases between. Germline CDR1 LGHNA, CDR2 YNFKEQ. This clonotype was recorded at least ten times. Preparing the TCRbeta library involved the use of unique molecular identifiers. MiXCR, run by TCRdb on the PCR reads, gives a single entry per CDR3 protein. Found here are about 350,000 distinct CDR3 sequences, less than 15% of them singletons; the top ten hold roughly 4.5%. The clonotype originates from a human donor who donated a stem cell graft to a child with Fanconi anemia. The V gene is TRBV4-2, the J gene TRBJ1-3, with D possibly TRBD1 on 5 matching bases. The sequences come from PBMCs, collected from the stem cell graft. The CDR3 sequence: CASSHLLQGLSGNTIYF. The CDR3 DNA reads as TGTGCCAGCAGCCATCTCCTCCAGGGACTCTCTGGAAACACCATATATTTT.